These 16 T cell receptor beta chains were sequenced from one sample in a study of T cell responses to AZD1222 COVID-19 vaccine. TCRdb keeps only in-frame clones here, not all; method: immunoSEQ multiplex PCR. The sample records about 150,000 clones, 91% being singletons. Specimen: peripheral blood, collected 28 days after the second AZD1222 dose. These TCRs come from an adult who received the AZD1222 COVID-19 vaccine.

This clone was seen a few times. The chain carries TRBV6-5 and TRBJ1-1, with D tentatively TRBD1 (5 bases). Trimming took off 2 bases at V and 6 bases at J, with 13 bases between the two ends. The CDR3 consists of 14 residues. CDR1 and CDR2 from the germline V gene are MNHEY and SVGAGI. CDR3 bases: TGTGCCAGCAGTTACACGAGGGGAAATCCTGAAGCTTTCTTT. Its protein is CASSYTRGNPEAFF.

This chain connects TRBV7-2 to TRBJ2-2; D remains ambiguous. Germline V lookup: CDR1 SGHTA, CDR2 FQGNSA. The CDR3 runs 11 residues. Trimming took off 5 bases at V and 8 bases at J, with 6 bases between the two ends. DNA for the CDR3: TGTGCCAGCAGCCCCGTTGGGGAGCTGTTTTTT. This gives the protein CASSPVGELFF.

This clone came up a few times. The CDR3 nucleotides are TGCAGCGTTGAAGTGGTAGGAGGGTGGGGCTACACCTTC. Its protein is CSVEVVGGWGYTF. The chain carries TRBV29-1 and TRBJ1-2, with no clear D. CDR1 is SQVTM, CDR2 ANQGSEA, per germline. Trimming cost V 1 base and J 8 bases, with 14 bases left between them. The length of the CDR3 is 13 residues.

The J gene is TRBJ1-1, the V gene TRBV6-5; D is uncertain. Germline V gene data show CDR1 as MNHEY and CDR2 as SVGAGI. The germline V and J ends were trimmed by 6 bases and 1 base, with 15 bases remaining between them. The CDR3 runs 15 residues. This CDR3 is CASSGTPTGNTEAFF. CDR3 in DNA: TGTGCCAGCAGCGGCACCCCGACTGGGAACACTGAAGCTTTCTTT.

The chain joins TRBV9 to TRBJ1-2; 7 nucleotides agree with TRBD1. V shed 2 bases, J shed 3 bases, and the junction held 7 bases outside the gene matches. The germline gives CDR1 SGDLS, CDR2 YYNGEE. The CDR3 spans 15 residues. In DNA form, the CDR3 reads TGTGCCAGCAGCGTTGTGGGGGACAGCTACTATGGCTACACCTTC. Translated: CASSVVGDSYYGYTF.

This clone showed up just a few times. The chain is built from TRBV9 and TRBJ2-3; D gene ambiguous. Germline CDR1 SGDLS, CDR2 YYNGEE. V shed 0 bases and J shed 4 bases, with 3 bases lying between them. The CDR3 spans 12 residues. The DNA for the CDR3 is TGTGCCAGCAGCGTAGGGGCAGATACGCAGTATTTT. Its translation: CASSVGADTQYF.

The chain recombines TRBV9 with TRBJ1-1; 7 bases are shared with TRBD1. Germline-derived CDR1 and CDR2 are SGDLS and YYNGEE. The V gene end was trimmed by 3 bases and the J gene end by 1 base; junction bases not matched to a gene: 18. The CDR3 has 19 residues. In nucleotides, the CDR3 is TGTGCCAGCAGCGGACGGGACAGTCGGAGAGGGTTGAGGAACACTGAAGCTTTCTTT. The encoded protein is CASSGRDSRRGLRNTEAFF.

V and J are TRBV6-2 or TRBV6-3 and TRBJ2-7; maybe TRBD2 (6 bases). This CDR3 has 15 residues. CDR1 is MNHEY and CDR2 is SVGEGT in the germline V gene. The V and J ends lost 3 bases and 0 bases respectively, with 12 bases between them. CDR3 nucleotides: TGTGCCAGCAGTTATTCCCGGGACTTCTCCTACGAGCAGTACTTC. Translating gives CASSYSRDFSYEQYF.

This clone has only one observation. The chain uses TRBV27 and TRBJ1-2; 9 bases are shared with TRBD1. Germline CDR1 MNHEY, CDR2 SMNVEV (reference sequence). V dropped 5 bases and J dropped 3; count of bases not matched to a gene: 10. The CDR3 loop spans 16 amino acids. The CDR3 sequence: CASSLHYRGRDYGYTF. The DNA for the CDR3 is TGTGCCAGCAGTCTACACTACAGGGGGCGCGACTATGGCTACACCTTC.

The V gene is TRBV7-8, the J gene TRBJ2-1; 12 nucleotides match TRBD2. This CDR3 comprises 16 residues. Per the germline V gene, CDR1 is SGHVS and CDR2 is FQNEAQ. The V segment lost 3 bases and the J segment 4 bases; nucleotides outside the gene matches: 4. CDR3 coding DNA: TGTGCCAGCAGCTTGTCTAGCGGGGGGGGTTACAATGAGCAGTTCTTC. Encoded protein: CASSLSSGGGYNEQFF.

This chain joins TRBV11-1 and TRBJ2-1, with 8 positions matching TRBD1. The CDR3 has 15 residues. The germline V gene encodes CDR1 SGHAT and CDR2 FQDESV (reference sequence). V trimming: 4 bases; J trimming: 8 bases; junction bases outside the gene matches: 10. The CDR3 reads CASSSLWTGRDEQFF. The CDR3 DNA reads TGTGCCAGCAGCTCATTGTGGACAGGGCGGGATGAGCAGTTCTTC.

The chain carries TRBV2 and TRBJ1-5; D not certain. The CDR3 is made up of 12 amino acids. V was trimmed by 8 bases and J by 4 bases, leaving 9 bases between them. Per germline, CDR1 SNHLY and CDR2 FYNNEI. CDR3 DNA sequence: TGTGCCAGCGGCAGGAGTAATCAGCCCCAGCATTTT. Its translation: CASGRSNQPQHF.

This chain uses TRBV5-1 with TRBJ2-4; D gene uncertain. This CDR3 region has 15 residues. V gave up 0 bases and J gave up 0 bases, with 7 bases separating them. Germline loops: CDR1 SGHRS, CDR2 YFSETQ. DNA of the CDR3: TGCGCCAGCAGCTTGGGTACCATAGCCAAAAACATTCAGTACTTC. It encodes CASSLGTIAKNIQYF.

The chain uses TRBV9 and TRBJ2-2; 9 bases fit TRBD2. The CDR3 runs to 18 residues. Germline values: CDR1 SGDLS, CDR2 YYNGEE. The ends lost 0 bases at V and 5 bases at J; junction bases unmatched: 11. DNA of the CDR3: TGTGCCAGCAGCGTAGAGCTTGCGGCTAGCGGGAAAACCGGGGAGCTGTTTTTT. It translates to CASSVELAASGKTGELFF.

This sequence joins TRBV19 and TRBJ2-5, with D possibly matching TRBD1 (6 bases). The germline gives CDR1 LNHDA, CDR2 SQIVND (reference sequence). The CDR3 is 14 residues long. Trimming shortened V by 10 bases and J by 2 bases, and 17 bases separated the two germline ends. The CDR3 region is CATQTGSVQETQYF. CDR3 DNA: TGTGCCACCCAAACAGGGAGCGTTCAAGAGACCCAGTACTTC. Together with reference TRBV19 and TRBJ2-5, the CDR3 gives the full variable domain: DGGITQSPKYLFRKEGQNVTLSCEQNLNHDAMYWYRQDPGQGLRLIYYSQIVNDFQKGDIAEGYSVSREKKESFPLTVTSAQKNPTAFYLCATQTGSVQETQYFGPGTRLLVL.

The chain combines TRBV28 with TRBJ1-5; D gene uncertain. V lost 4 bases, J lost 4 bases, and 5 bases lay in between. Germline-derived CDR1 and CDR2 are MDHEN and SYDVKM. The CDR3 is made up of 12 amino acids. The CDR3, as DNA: TGTGCCAGCAGTTCGGGGAATCAGCCCCAGCATTTT. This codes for CASSSGNQPQHF.